This T cell receptor (beta chain) is from a study of cytomegalovirus exposure and HLA in healthy donors. Findings and limits, study-wide: Specificity for CMV antigens was confirmed in vitro for a few of the CMV-associated chains.

Concerning this clone itself: Its antigen remains unidentified.

The germline V gene encodes CDR1 SGDLS and CDR2 YYNGEE. Trimming stripped 0 bases from V and 2 bases from J, with 5 bases between. The CDR3 contains 14 residues. Vbeta (60) and Jbeta (13) primers were used in the PCR. The table came from immunoSEQ multiplex PCR; TCRdb's copy has only in-frame clones and leaves some out. This repertoire includes 130,000 or so clones. This clonotype originated in a man between 18 and 35 years old in good health and CMV-seronegative. Material: PBMCs. The chain combines TRBV9 with TRBJ2-2; no firm D call. Written as DNA, the CDR3 is TGTGCCAGCAGCGTAGGAGCTAACACCGGGGAGCTGTTTTTT. Protein: CASSVGANTGELFF.